This TCR beta chain was obtained from a study of blood T cells in healthy people across ages (dated by TCRdb to the mid-2010s). About the full investigation: Template switching captured roughly one uniquely barcoded TCR beta cDNA molecule per two T cells in model experiments. For two donors (one aged 18 to 29 and one aged 80 or older), the study analyzed two additional independent replicas of 1 million unique cDNA reads from the same blood draw. To avoid experimental bias, donors of different ages were randomly spread across the sequencing lanes. Age-related changes in TCR beta repertoire diversity were measured in the study by deep sequencing normalized with unique cDNA molecular identifiers. Four age groups were formed from the donors: young (average approximately 15 years), middle-aged (approximately 40), aged (around 68) and long-lived (roughly 81).

Regarding this clonotype: It lacks a known antigen. The sample holds no much larger clone one base away, and base qualities are not on file.

What the work shows at the level of the full study, not this receptor alone: The long-lived group showed more naive CD4+ T cells, fewer expanded clones and increased TCR diversity than the aged group, suggesting age selection. Bulk unsorted PBMC profiling prevented conclusive comparison of naive and antigen-experienced compartments. As age increased, observed TCR beta diversity per million T cells dropped in a roughly linear way, and a significant reduction was already evident by age about 36. A strong correlation was found between observed TCR beta diversity and the percentage of naive T cells measured by flow cytometry. Estimates of total diversity from one million sequenced T cells were regarded as lower bounds and underestimates. Because the CMV infection status of the donors was unknown, age-related changes in expanded clonotypes may potentially have been confounded.

Libraries were made using 5' RACE. Sequencing relied on an Illumina HiSeq 2500. A second 7 to 11 cycle PCR used a sample-barcoded 5' primer and a J-beta primer mix. A unique molecular identifier was introduced onto each TCR beta cDNA molecule by a template-switch 5' adaptor carrying 12 random nucleotides. At least 2.5 million CDR3-containing paired-end reads were obtained from each sample. All of the RNA was converted into first-strand cDNA using the Mint cDNA synthesis kit, with a TRBC-specific oligonucleotide serving as the primer. Following uracil-DNA glycosylase treatment, all cDNA underwent a first 18-cycle PCR with the universal primers M1SS and BC2_uni_R. Under the source paper's analysis protocol: For normalization, 1 million high-quality reads were randomly selected from each sample, with every read carrying a distinct molecular identifier. Reads sharing molecular identifiers were discarded rather than binned into consensus sequences. CDR3 identification, clonotype clustering and error correction used MiTCR with a Q25 quality threshold and the strictest error-elimination algorithm. A nonparametric unseen species model with Euler transformation was used to estimate a lower bound on total TCR beta diversity. TCRdb ran its own pipeline on the public reads, namely fastp trimming at Q25 and MiXCR clone calling, and kept in-frame beta chains. Each entry merges the rows of one CDR3 protein and shows their most common DNA and genes. Clone size and V and J calls follow TCRdb, not the original study. Within this sample are around 1,700,000 distinct CDR3 sequences, with 25% to 30% of them counted one time only. Of the sample, 7.7% falls within the top ten clones.

Trimming takes 5 bases from V and 4 bases from J, and the germline ends sit 16 bases apart. The CDR3 numbers 15 residues from cysteine through phenylalanine. Left in the record is the CDR3 DNA by itself, 45 bases read in frame from the first base. CDR1 and CDR2 (SGHTA, FQGTGA) derive from the germline V gene. The donors were roughly 40 Caucasian individuals from Russia, aged 6 to 90 years, who were systemically healthy. Each donor gave around 9.9 milliliters of peripheral blood, collected into EDTA-treated Vacutainer tubes. Ficoll-Paque density-gradient centrifugation was used to isolate PBMCs, with at least 7 million per sample. Trizol reagent was used to extract total RNA from PBMCs, with at least 6 micrograms per sample. The percentages of naive CD45RAhigh/CD27high T cells were determined by flow cytometry on a PBMC aliquot from every donor.

This clonotype was obtained from a woman in her twenties or thirties in good health. The sequence is built from TRBV7-3 and TRBJ2-3; the D gene identity is not certain. Sequenced sample: blood. The bases read TGTGCCAGCAGCCCCCTGGGCGTTTCATCAGATACGCAGTATTTT. This gives the protein CASSPLGVSSDTQYF.